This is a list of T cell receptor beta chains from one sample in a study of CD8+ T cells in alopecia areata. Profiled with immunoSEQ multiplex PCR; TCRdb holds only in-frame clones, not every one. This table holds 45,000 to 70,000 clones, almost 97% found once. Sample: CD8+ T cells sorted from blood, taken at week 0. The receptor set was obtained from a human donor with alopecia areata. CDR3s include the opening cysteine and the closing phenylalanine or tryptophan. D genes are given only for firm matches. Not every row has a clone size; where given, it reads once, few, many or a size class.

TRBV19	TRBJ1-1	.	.	TGTGCCAGTAGTCTAACAGTCCTGAACACTGAAGCTTTCTTT	CASSLTVLNTEAFF
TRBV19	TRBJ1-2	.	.	TGTGCCAGTAGTATGGCGCTTGCGGCATATGGCTACACCTTC	CASSMALAAYGYTF
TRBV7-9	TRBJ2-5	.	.	TGTGCCAGCAGCTTAGTCCCGGACGAGACCCAGTACTTC	CASSLVPDETQYF
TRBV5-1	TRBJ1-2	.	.	TGCGCCAGCAGCTTGGCCATGGACAGTTCTAACTATGGCTACACCTTC	CASSLAMDSSNYGYTF
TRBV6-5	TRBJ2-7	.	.	TGTGCCAGCAGTTACTCGGGCTCCTACGCCTCCTACGAGCAGTACTTC	CASSYSGSYASYEQYF
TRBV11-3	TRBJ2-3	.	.	TGTGCCAGCAGCTTAGCCCCCACAGATACGCAGTATTTT	CASSLAPTDTQYF
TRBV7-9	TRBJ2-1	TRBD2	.	TGTGCCAGCAGCCTCGGGGGGTACGCCGACAATGAGCAGTTCTTC	CASSLGGYADNEQFF
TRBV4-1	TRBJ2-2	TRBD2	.	TGCGCCAGCAGCCAAATAGCGGGGGGGACCGGGGAGCTGTTTTTT	CASSQIAGGTGELFF
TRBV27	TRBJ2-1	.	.	TGTGCCAGCAGTTTATTCAGGGGCCCCCCACACAATGAGCAGTTCTTC	CASSLFRGPPHNEQFF
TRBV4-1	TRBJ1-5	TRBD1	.	TGCGCCAGCAGCCAAGACCCGGGACAGGGGGCTAGCAATCAGCCCCAGCATTTT	CASSQDPGQGASNQPQHF
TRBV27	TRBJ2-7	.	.	TGTGCCAGCAGTCAAGGCAGAGAATACGAGCAGTACTTC	CASSQGREYEQYF
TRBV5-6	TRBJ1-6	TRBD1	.	TGTGCCAGCAGCTTGGGTGACAGGGGGCTGGGTTATAATTCACCCCTCCACTTT	CASSLGDRGLGYNSPLHF
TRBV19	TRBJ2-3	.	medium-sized	TGTGCCAGTAGTGTAACACCCGGGTCCACAGATACGCAGTATTTT	CASSVTPGSTDTQYF
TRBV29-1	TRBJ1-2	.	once	TGCAGCGTTGAAGATAAGAGGGGAGGCTATGGCTACACCTTC	CSVEDKRGGYGYTF
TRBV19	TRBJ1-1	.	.	TGTGCCAGTAGTATCCGAACAGGGCCGTTCACTGAAGCTTTCTTT	CASSIRTGPFTEAFF
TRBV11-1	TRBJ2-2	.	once	TGTGCCAGCAGCCCGGCCTGGGGGCATCACACCGGGGAGCTGTTTTTT	CASSPAWGHHTGELFF
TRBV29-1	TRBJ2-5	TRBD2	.	TGCAGCGTTGACTCGGGGGGGACCCAGTACTTC	CSVDSGGTQYF
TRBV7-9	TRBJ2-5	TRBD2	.	TGTGCCAGCAGCTTGGGGGAGCGGGGGTCCGGAGAGACCCAGTACTTC	CASSLGERGSGETQYF
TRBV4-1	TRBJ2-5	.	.	TGCGCCAGCAGCCAAGGGGGCCGGTGGGGTGCCCAGTACTTC	CASSQGGRWGAQYF
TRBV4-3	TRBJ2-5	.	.	TGCGCCAGCAGCCAAAATCCCGGGACTGGTTCGACCCAGTACTTC	CASSQNPGTGSTQYF
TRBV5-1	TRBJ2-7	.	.	TGCGCCAGCAGCCGCCCCGGGGACAACGAGCAGTACTTC	CASSRPGDNEQYF
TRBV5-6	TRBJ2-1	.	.	TGTGCCAGCAGCTTGGCCGGTGCCCTCCACGATGAGCAGTTCTTC	CASSLAGALHDEQFF
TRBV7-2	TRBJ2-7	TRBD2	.	TGTGCCAGCAGCTCACCAGGGACTAGCGGGGCCTACGAGCAGTACTTC	CASSSPGTSGAYEQYF
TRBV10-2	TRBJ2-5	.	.	TGCGCCAGCAGTGACAGGGGATTGGAACAAGAGACCCAGTACTTC	CASSDRGLEQETQYF
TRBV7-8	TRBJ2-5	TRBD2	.	TGTGCCAGCAGCTTACTAGCGGGGGGGAAAGAGACCCAGTACTTC	CASSLLAGGKETQYF
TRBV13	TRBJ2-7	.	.	TGTGCCAGCAGCTTGGAAGGTCGCGGCTACGAGCAGTACTTC	CASSLEGRGYEQYF
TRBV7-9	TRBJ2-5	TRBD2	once	TGTGCCAGCAGCTTAGGACTAGCGGGGACCCAGTACTTC	CASSLGLAGTQYF
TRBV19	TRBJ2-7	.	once	TGTGCCAGTAGTATAGGCGGTTGGGGGAACGAGCAGTACTTC	CASSIGGWGNEQYF